This T cell receptor (beta chain) was found in a study of blood T cells in healthy people across ages. Overall study results and limits: Naive T cell percentage showed a strong correlation with TCR beta diversity.

CDR1 MRHNA and CDR2 SNTAGT come from the germline V gene. J lost 4 bases, V lost 5 bases, and 8 bases had no gene match. The CDR3 is made up of 16 amino acids. A remark on this clonotype: Its antigen remains unknown.

A second PCR of roughly 7 to 11 cycles used a sample-barcoded 5' primer and a J-beta primer mix. TCRdb called the 5' RACE reads again in MiXCR, with one record for every CDR3 protein. The sample carries 1.5 million to 2 million distinct CDR3 sequences, 25% to 30% recorded once. Collection of 9.5 to 10 milliliters of peripheral blood was performed for each donor. Each sample used at least 6.5 million PBMCs. The V gene is TRBV6-4, the J gene TRBJ2-1, with 10 bases identical to TRBD2. The sequence came from a woman aged 25 to 39 in good health. The sample comprised blood. The CDR3 DNA reads TGTGCCAGCAGTAAACACGGGACTAGCGAGTACAATGAGCAGTTCTTC. Its protein is CASSKHGTSEYNEQFF.